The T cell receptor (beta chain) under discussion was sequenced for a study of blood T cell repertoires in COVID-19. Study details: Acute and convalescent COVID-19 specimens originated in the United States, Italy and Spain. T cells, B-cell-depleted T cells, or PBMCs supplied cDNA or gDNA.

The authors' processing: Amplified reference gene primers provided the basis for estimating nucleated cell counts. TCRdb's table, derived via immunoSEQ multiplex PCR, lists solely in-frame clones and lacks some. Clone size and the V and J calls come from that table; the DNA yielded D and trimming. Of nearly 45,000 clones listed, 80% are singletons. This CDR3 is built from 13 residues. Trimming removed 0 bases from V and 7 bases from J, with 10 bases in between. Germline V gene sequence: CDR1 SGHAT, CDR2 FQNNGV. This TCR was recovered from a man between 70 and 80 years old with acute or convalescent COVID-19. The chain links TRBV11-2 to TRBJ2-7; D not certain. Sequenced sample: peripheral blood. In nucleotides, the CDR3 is TGTGCCAGCAGCTTAGATCTCTCGCGGGAGCAGTACTTC. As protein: CASSLDLSREQYF.